This T cell receptor (beta chain) was captured in a study of T cell repertoires in cytomegalovirus infection. Study-wide context: Peptides in the study included HLA-C-restricted and HLA-B-restricted CMV epitopes. Indications came from public TCR beta signatures; they pointed to CMV infection and to a matching HLA type.

Findings and caveats of the study: The study found HLA-C-restricted CMV-specific TCR beta clonotypes dominating the ex vivo response. Summed frequency of public TCR beta families distinguished CMV carriers with the relevant HLA.

The CDR3 has 15 amino acids. Germline CDR1 and CDR2: ENHRY and SYGVKD. V shed 11 bases, J shed 0 bases, and the junction held 7 bases outside the gene matches. Via MiXCR, TCRdb re-called the reads, giving one row per CDR3 protein. The table lists about 900,000 distinct CDR3 sequences, approximately 31% of them singletons, with around an eighth in the top ten. As for this clonotype: The antigen is unknown.

The sequences come from cultured CD8+ T cells from PBMCs, collected from culture after CMV antigen stimulation. V and J are TRBV10-3 and TRBJ2-6, with TRBD1 matching over 7 bases. The receptor was derived from a human donor in good health (CMV status not recorded). Some clones in this sample may be carry-over from other donors' samples. In DNA form, the CDR3 reads TGTGCCGCCCGGGACAGCTCCTCTGGGGCCAACGTCCTGACTTTC. Translation gives CAARDSSSGANVLTF.